Below, one TCR beta chain is given with its context. Assay: immunoSEQ multiplex PCR; the TCRdb copy retains only in-frame clones and omits some. The sample has approximately 70,000 clones; 75% to 85% are singletons. This sample is drawn from a study of blood T cell repertoires in COVID-19. Losses at the gene ends were 5 bases for V and 1 base for J; bases not matched to a gene: 15. The germline V gene encodes CDR1 SGHKS and CDR2 YYEKEE (reference sequence). CDR3 length: 18 amino acids. This sequence joins TRBV5-5 and TRBJ2-3; 8 nucleotides line up with TRBD1. The sample consisted of peripheral blood. This sequence was found in a woman aged 80 or over with active or convalescent COVID-19. The CDR3 DNA follows: TGTGCCAGCAGTCCCCTCCTCAACGGACAGGGTCGCACAGATACGCAGTATTTT. Protein product: CASSPLLNGQGRTDTQYF.